This is a list of T cell receptor beta chains from one sample in a study of blood T cell repertoires in COVID-19. Generated by immunoSEQ multiplex PCR, the TCRdb table keeps only in-frame clones and is missing some. Among roughly 140,000 clones listed, 85% to 90% were seen once. Sequencing used peripheral blood. These receptors were obtained from a human donor in a cohort sampled during active COVID-19. Each CDR3 is given with its conserved first and last residue. A D gene is named only where the DNA matches it firmly. Part of the rows lack a size; the others show once, few, many or a class for expanded clones.

V gene	clone size	D gene	J gene	CDR3 protein	CDR3 DNA
TRBV2	few	TRBD1	TRBJ1-4	CASSADRVSEKLFF	TGTGCCAGCAGTGCGGACAGGGTGTCCGAAAAACTGTTTTTT
TRBV4-1	-	TRBD1	TRBJ1-5	CASSQGTGTGGQQPQHF	TGCGCCAGCAGCCAAGGGACCGGGACAGGGGGGCAGCAGCCCCAGCATTTT
TRBV3-1/TRBV3-2	few	-	TRBJ2-7	CASSHRDTPYEQYF	TGTGCCAGCAGCCACCGGGACACACCCTACGAGCAGTACTTC
TRBV4-1	-	TRBD1	TRBJ2-3	CASSPHGQGAWADTQYF	TGCGCCAGCAGCCCGCACGGACAGGGGGCCTGGGCAGATACGCAGTATTTT
TRBV11-2	few	-	TRBJ1-6	CASSLGDITPLRDF	TGTGCCAGCAGCTTAGGGGACATTACTCCTCTTCGGGACTTT
TRBV4-3	-	TRBD2	TRBJ2-1	CASSQDGVFRGGSPRNEQFF	TGCGCCAGCAGCCAAGATGGGGTCTTCCGGGGGGGGAGTCCTCGCAATGAGCAGTTCTTC
TRBV7-9	-	TRBD1	TRBJ2-7	CASSLRDRGSSYEQYF	TGTGCCAGCAGCTTAAGGGACAGGGGGAGCTCCTACGAGCAGTACTTC
TRBV6-5	once	-	TRBJ1-6	CASSFGYRSSPLHF	TGTGCCAGCAGTTTTGGTTACAGGAGTTCACCCCTCCACTTT
TRBV11-3	-	-	TRBJ2-5	CARSPRGRKTQYF	TGTGCCAGGAGCCCAAGGGGGAGAAAGACCCAGTACTTC
TRBV3-1/TRBV3-2	-	-	TRBJ1-3	CASSQRFSASSGNTIYF	TGTGCCAGCAGCCAGCGGTTTTCGGCGAGCTCTGGAAACACCATATATTTT
TRBV19	-	-	TRBJ2-3	CASSISPRGSVDTQYF	TGTGCCAGTAGTATATCTCCCAGGGGCTCGGTAGATACGCAGTATTTT
TRBV10-3	-	TRBD1	TRBJ2-7	CAIGQGAREQYF	TGTGCCATCGGACAGGGGGCTCGGGAGCAGTACTTC
TRBV15	-	-	TRBJ1-2	CATSRDLLQGATRYTF	TGTGCCACCAGCAGAGATCTCCTACAGGGTGCGACCCGCTACACCTTC
TRBV28	-	TRBD1	TRBJ2-7	CASRTATGGSPYEQYF	TGTGCCAGCAGGACCGCCACAGGGGGGAGCCCCTACGAGCAGTACTTC
TRBV7-2	-	-	TRBJ2-7	CASAESGISYEQYF	TGTGCCAGCGCCGAGTCAGGGATATCGTACGAGCAGTACTTC
TRBV11-2	-	-	TRBJ2-7	CASSSNSVGGQYF	TGTGCCAGCAGCTCCAATTCCGTAGGCGGGCAGTACTTC
TRBV21-1	-	-	TRBJ2-1	CASGQGVGGQGHNEQFF	TGTGCCAGCGGACAAGGGGTCGGGGGACAGGGGCATAATGAGCAGTTCTTC
TRBV9	-	-	TRBJ2-3	CASSVLARPHDPTDTQYF	TGTGCCAGCAGCGTATTGGCTAGACCACACGACCCCACAGATACGCAGTATTTT
TRBV5-4	-	-	TRBJ2-1	CASSLDPAGYNEQFF	TGTGCCAGCAGCTTGGATCCGGCAGGCTACAATGAGCAGTTCTTC
TRBV28	-	-	TRBJ2-7	CASGQNVEQYF	TGTGCCAGCGGACAGAACGTCGAGCAGTACTTC
TRBV4-1	-	-	TRBJ2-1	CASSPEGQTSLGEQFF	TGCGCCAGCAGCCCCGAAGGACAGACTTCCCTAGGTGAGCAGTTCTTC
TRBV7-3	-	TRBD2	TRBJ2-3	CASSASGSRTDTQYF	TGTGCCAGCAGCGCGAGCGGGAGTAGGACAGATACGCAGTATTTT
TRBV5-8	-	-	TRBJ1-1	CASSLGQPIMNTEAFF	TGTGCCAGCAGCTTGGGACAGCCGATCATGAACACTGAAGCTTTCTTT
TRBV2	-	-	TRBJ2-7	CASSSSGHLTYEQYF	TGTGCCAGCAGTTCGTCGGGACACCTCACCTACGAGCAGTACTTC
TRBV7-9	-	-	TRBJ2-2	CANMNIQASNTGELFF	TGTGCCAACATGAATATACAGGCATCGAACACCGGGGAGCTGTTTTTT
TRBV7-9	-	TRBD1	TRBJ1-1	CASSLDTGETEAFF	TGTGCCAGCAGCTTAGACACAGGGGAAACTGAAGCTTTCTTT
TRBV10-1	-	TRBD1	TRBJ1-5	CASRGDRAFNQPQHF	TGCGCCAGCAGGGGGGACAGAGCCTTCAATCAGCCCCAGCATTTT
TRBV19	-	TRBD1	TRBJ2-1	CASSPRQGWQNEQFF	TGTGCCAGTAGTCCCCGACAGGGCTGGCAGAATGAGCAGTTCTTC
TRBV28	-	-	TRBJ2-3	CASSSQSTDTQYF	TGTGCCAGCAGTTCCCAGAGCACAGATACGCAGTATTTT
TRBV7-2	-	TRBD1	TRBJ1-2	CASSLGQPTYGYTF	TGTGCCAGCAGCTTGGGACAGCCTACCTATGGCTACACCTTC
TRBV3-1/TRBV3-2	-	TRBD1	TRBJ1-1	CASSPGQGENGAFF	TGTGCCAGCAGCCCGGGACAGGGAGAAAACGGGGCTTTCTTT
TRBV19	once	TRBD2	TRBJ2-1	CASSLNPLAGEGYEQFF	TGTGCCAGTAGCCTAAACCCCCTCGCGGGAGAGGGCTATGAGCAGTTCTTC
TRBV3-1/TRBV3-2	-	TRBD2	TRBJ2-3	CASSQTPPGLAGTDTQYF	TGTGCCAGCAGCCAAACCCCTCCCGGGCTAGCGGGCACAGATACGCAGTATTTT
TRBV6-8	-	-	TRBJ2-7	CASSYGRGAVEEQYF	TGTGCCAGCAGTTACGGCAGGGGAGCTGTGGAAGAGCAGTACTTC
TRBV7-8	-	-	TRBJ2-5	CASSLSTRRETQYF	TGTGCCAGCAGCTTATCGACTCGCCGAGAGACCCAGTACTTC
TRBV9	few	TRBD2	TRBJ2-2	CASSMGTSSGELFF	TGTGCCAGCAGTATGGGGACTAGTAGCGGGGAGCTGTTTTTT
TRBV5-5	-	TRBD1	TRBJ1-1	CASSQGDRVTEAFF	TGTGCCAGCAGCCAGGGGGACAGGGTGACTGAAGCTTTCTTT
TRBV9	few	-	TRBJ2-2	CASSVTGSGPTTGELFF	TGTGCCAGCAGCGTCACAGGGAGCGGTCCTACCACCGGGGAGCTGTTTTTT
TRBV5-4	once	-	TRBJ2-1	CASSLAIKPEQFF	TGTGCCAGCAGCTTGGCCATAAAGCCGGAGCAGTTCTTC
TRBV5-1	-	TRBD1	TRBJ1-2	CASFGQGPNYGYTF	TGCGCCAGCTTCGGACAGGGTCCTAACTATGGCTACACCTTC
TRBV6-5	-	-	TRBJ1-1	CASGTTRMNTEAFF	TGTGCCAGCGGCACAACTAGAATGAACACTGAAGCTTTCTTT
TRBV19	-	-	TRBJ1-1	CASSGYNTEAFF	TGTGCCAGCTCAGGGTATAACACTGAAGCTTTCTTT
TRBV6-5	-	-	TRBJ1-2	CASKRLGAPPGYTF	TGTGCCAGCAAGCGTCTGGGGGCGCCTCCTGGCTACACCTTC
TRBV27	-	-	TRBJ2-5	CASSLSTGRQETQYF	TGTGCCAGCAGCCTATCGACAGGGAGGCAAGAGACCCAGTACTTC
TRBV27	-	-	TRBJ1-6	CASSYRNSPLHF	TGTGCCAGCAGTTATCGTAATTCACCCCTCCACTTT
TRBV2	-	-	TRBJ1-6	CASSSLQGSPLHF	TGTGCCAGCAGTAGCCTACAGGGATCACCCCTCCACTTT
TRBV7-9	-	-	TRBJ2-7	CASGALYEQYF	TGTGCCAGCGGGGCGCTCTACGAGCAGTACTTC
TRBV23-1	once	-	TRBJ1-1	CASSQEQGTKDTEAFF	TGCGCCAGCAGTCAAGAGCAGGGGACGAAGGACACTGAAGCTTTCTTT
TRBV5-1	-	-	TRBJ1-6	CASSAAGSDGSPLHF	TGCGCCAGCAGCGCTGCGGGGTCTGACGGTTCACCCCTCCACTTT
TRBV28	-	-	TRBJ1-1	CATGERTEGAFF	TGTGCCACCGGGGAAAGGACAGAAGGAGCTTTCTTT
TRBV9	-	-	TRBJ2-2	CASSTNPSVGTGELFF	TGTGCCAGCAGCACAAATCCTAGTGTGGGCACCGGGGAGCTGTTTTTT
TRBV25-1	-	TRBD2	TRBJ2-1	CASSEPHGRDYNEQFF	TGTGCCAGCAGTGAACCCCACGGGAGGGATTACAATGAGCAGTTCTTC
TRBV2	-	TRBD1	TRBJ1-4	CASSQEQGAGEKLFF	TGTGCCAGCAGTCAAGAACAGGGGGCTGGTGAAAAACTGTTTTTT
TRBV7-9	-	-	TRBJ2-1	CASSLGLPNDYNEQFF	TGTGCCAGCAGCTTAGGGCTCCCGAATGATTACAATGAGCAGTTCTTC
TRBV12-3/TRBV12-4	-	-	TRBJ2-7	CASRPDSPYEQYF	TGTGCCAGCAGGCCGGACAGTCCCTACGAGCAGTACTTC
TRBV7-9	-	-	TRBJ2-7	CASSLTSGALGYEQYF	TGTGCCAGCAGCTTAACGTCAGGGGCGTTAGGCTACGAGCAGTACTTC
TRBV7-9	-	-	TRBJ2-7	CASSLGTTTDEIDYEQYF	TGTGCCAGCAGCTTAGGGACCACGACAGACGAAATCGACTACGAGCAGTACTTC
TRBV28	-	TRBD1	TRBJ1-1	CASSFSRTGNTEAFF	TGTGCCAGCAGTTTTTCACGGACAGGGAACACTGAAGCTTTCTTT
TRBV3-1/TRBV3-2	-	TRBD2	TRBJ2-2	CASSQGWTSGSRGGELFF	TGTGCCAGCAGCCAGGGTTGGACTAGCGGGAGTAGAGGCGGGGAGCTGTTTTTT
TRBV27	-	-	TRBJ1-1	CASAALATEAFF	TGTGCCAGCGCGGCTTTGGCGACTGAAGCTTTCTTT